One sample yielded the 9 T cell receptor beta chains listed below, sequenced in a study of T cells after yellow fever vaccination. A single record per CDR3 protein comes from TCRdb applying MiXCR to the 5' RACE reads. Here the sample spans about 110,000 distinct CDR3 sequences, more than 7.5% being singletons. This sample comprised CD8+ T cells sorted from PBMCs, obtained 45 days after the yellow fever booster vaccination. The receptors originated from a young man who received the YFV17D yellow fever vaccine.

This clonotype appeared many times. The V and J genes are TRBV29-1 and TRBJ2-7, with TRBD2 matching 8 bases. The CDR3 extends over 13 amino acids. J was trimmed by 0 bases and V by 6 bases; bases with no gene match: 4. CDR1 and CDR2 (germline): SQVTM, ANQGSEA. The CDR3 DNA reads TGCAGCGTGACTAGCGCGAGCTCCTACGAGCAGTACTTC. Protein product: CSVTSASSYEQYF.

DNA for the CDR3: TGTGCCAGCAGTGACTCGGGACCGACAACCTCCTACGAGCAGTACTTC. Protein product: CASSDSGPTTSYEQYF. The chain recombines TRBV6-4 with TRBJ2-7, with D perhaps being TRBD1 or TRBD2 (5 bases each). Germline CDR1 reads MRHNA; CDR2 reads SNTAGT. This CDR3 is 16 amino acids long. Trimming took off 0 bases at V and 0 bases at J, with 12 bases between the two ends.

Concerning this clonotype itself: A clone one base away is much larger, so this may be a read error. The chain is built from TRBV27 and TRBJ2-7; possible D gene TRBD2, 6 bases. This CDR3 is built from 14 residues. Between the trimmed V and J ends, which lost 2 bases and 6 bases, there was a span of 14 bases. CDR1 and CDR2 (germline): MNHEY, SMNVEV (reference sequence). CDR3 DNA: TGTGCCAGCAGTTTAACGCAGACTAGGGCCGAGCAGTACTTC. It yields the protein CASSLTQTRAEQYF.

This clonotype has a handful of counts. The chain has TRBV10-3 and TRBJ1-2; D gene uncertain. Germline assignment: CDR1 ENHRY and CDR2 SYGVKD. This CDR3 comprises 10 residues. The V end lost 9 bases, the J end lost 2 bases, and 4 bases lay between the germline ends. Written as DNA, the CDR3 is TGTGCCATACGAAACTATGGCTACACCTTC. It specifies CAIRNYGYTF.

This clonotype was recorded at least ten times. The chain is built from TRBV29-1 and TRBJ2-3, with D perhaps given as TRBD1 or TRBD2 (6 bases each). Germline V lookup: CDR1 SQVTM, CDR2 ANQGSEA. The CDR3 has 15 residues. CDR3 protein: CSAGRQGPVTDTQYF. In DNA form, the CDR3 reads TGCAGTGCTGGGAGGCAGGGGCCCGTCACAGATACGCAGTATTTT.

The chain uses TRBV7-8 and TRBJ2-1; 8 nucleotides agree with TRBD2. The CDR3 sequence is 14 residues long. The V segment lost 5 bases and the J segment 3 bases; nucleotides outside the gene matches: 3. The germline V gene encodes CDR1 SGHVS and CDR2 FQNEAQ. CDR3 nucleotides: TGTGCCAGCAGCACACTAGCGGTCTACAATGAGCAGTTCTTC. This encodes CASSTLAVYNEQFF.

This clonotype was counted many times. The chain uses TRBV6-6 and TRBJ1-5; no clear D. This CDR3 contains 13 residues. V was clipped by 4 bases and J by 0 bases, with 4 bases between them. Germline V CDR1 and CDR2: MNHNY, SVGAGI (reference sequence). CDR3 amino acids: CASSLNSNQPQHF. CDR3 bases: TGTGCCAGCAGTTTAAATAGCAATCAGCCCCAGCATTTT.

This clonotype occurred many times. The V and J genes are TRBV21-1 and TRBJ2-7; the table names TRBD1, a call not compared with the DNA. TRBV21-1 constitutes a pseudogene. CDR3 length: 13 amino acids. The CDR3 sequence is CASSGQGAGEQYF. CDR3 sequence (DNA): TGTGCCAGCAGCGGACAGGGGGCGGGGGAGCAGTACTTC.

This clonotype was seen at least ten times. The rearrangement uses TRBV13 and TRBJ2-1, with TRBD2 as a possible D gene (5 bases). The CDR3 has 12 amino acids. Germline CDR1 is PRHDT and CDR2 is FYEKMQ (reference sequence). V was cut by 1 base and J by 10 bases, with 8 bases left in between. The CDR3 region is CASSLVAGEQFF. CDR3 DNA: TGTGCCAGCAGCTTAGTGGCGGGCGAGCAGTTCTTC.